One sample yielded the 29 T cell receptor beta chains listed below, sequenced in a study of PD-L1 blockade in urothelial cancer. Sample time point: pretreatment peripheral blood. Produced via immunoSEQ multiplex PCR; TCRdb's table is partial and in-frame only. The sample yields approximately 88,000 clones, 84% seen once. The source was PBMCs, collected around atezolizumab (anti-PD-L1) treatment. The receptor set was obtained from a man aged 60-69 years with urothelial cancer.

The chain recombines TRBV5-4 with TRBJ1-6; 7 bases agree with TRBD1. Germline assignment: CDR1 SGHNT and CDR2 YYREEE (reference sequence). The J segment lost 6 bases and the V segment lost 4 bases, leaving 4 bases of the junction unmatched. The CDR3 length is 14 residues. The CDR3 spells CASSLDRANSPLHF. The CDR3 DNA reads TGTGCCAGCAGCCTCGACAGGGCTAATTCACCCCTCCACTTT.

The genes are TRBV14 and TRBJ2-2, with D perhaps TRBD1 (8 bases). Trimming removed 4 bases from V and 6 bases from J, with 15 bases in between. Per the germline V gene, CDR1 is SGHDN and CDR2 is FVKESK. The CDR3 covers 15 residues. CDR3: CASSPGQGGPGELFF. CDR3 DNA: TGTGCCAGCAGCCCTGGACAGGGAGGGCCCGGGGAGCTGTTTTTT.

J is TRBJ2-7 and V is TRBV27; a possible D gene is TRBD1 (6 bases). The CDR3 extends over 13 amino acids. The ends were cut back, 7 bases at V and 2 bases at J, with 12 bases in the middle. The germline gives CDR1 MNHEY, CDR2 SMNVEV (reference sequence). The CDR3 DNA reads as TGTGCCAGCAAACGGACAGAGGCCTACGAGCAGTACTTC. Its translation is CASKRTEAYEQYF.

The chain employs TRBV6-5 and TRBJ2-5; maybe TRBD2 (6 bases). The CDR3 spans 14 residues. Trimming shortened V by 3 bases and J by 5 bases, and 13 bases separated the two germline ends. Germline V lookup: CDR1 MNHEY, CDR2 SVGAGI. CDR3 nucleotide sequence: TGTGCCAGCAGTTATCGACTAGTATCCGAGACCCAGTACTTC. This sequence encodes CASSYRLVSETQYF.

This chain connects TRBV5-1 to TRBJ2-5, with D perhaps matching TRBD1 (5 bases). Per germline, CDR1 SGHRS and CDR2 YFSETQ. V lost 3 bases to trimming and J lost 5 bases, with 8 bases between them. The CDR3 is 12 amino acids. The CDR3: CASSSGLETQYF. CDR3 bases: TGCGCCAGCAGCTCAGGGTTGGAGACCCAGTACTTC.

The chain is built from TRBV30 and TRBJ2-6, with D tentatively TRBD1 (6 bases). Germline V gene lookup returns CDR1 GTSNPN and CDR2 SVGIG (reference sequence). Between the trimmed V and J ends, which lost 7 bases and 0 bases, there was a span of 16 bases. The CDR3 runs 16 residues. The chain's CDR3 is CASPAGASSGANVLTF. DNA of the CDR3: TGTGCCTCCCCCGCAGGGGCGAGCTCTGGGGCCAACGTCCTGACTTTC.

In its sample, this clone was seen a few times. The CDR3 nucleotides are TGTGCCAGCAGCCACGACAGGGCCCGCCTCAGGGGGGATACGCAGTATTTT. Translated, it gives CASSHDRARLRGDTQYF. V usage is TRBV7-9 and J usage is TRBJ2-3; 7 nucleotides agree with TRBD1. From germline, CDR1 is SEHNR and CDR2 FQNEAQ (reference sequence). Losses at the gene ends were 5 bases for V and 6 bases for J; bases not matched to a gene: 17. The CDR3 consists of 17 residues.

V usage is TRBV5-1 and J usage is TRBJ2-1, with 11 nucleotides matching TRBD2. The CDR3 sequence is 15 residues long. Germline lookup yields CDR1 SGHRS and CDR2 YFSETQ. V was clipped by 4 bases and J by 9 bases; unmatched bases: 9. In nucleotides, the CDR3 is TGCGCCAGCAGCAATCTAGCGGGAGGAGGTAGTGAGCAGTTCTTC. Amino acids: CASSNLAGGGSEQFF.

This sequence joins TRBV7-2 and TRBJ2-5, with D maybe TRBD2 (5 bases). CDR3 length: 14 residues. V was shortened by 0 bases and J by 9 bases, with 14 bases between the two germline ends. Germline V gene lookup returns CDR1 SGHTA and CDR2 FQGNSA. The CDR3 loop reads CASSLAGARMAQYF. DNA of the CDR3: TGTGCCAGCAGCTTAGCGGGAGCCAGGATGGCCCAGTACTTC.

The table lists this clone with a few counts. This chain connects TRBV5-1 to TRBJ2-2; TRBD1 agrees at 7 bases. Per the germline V gene, CDR1 is SGHRS and CDR2 is YFSETQ. Trimming at V came to 5 bases and at J to 1 base, leaving 2 bases not matched to a gene. This CDR3 is 14 amino acids long. CDR3 residues: CASRQGMNTGELFF. The DNA of the CDR3 is TGCGCCAGCAGACAGGGGATGAACACCGGGGAGCTGTTTTTT.

This clone has only one observation. This chain uses TRBV14 with TRBJ2-7; a possible D gene is TRBD1 (5 bases). In germline, CDR1 is SGHDN, CDR2 FVKESK. The V gene lost 4 bases and the J gene lost 7 bases, with 20 bases spanning the gap. The CDR3 totals 15 residues. For the CDR3, the DNA is TGTGCCAGCAGCCGATCGCGGTCCAAAAACAGGGAGCAGTACTTC. Amino acids: CASSRSRSKNREQYF.

The rearrangement uses TRBV5-8 and TRBJ2-3; 11 bases map to TRBD2. Germline loops: CDR1 SGHTS, CDR2 YDEGEE. With V trimmed by 4 bases and J by 0 bases, 7 bases remained unmatched. The CDR3 is 17 residues long. The CDR3 here is CASSSLAGGPSTDTQYF. CDR3 sequence (DNA): TGTGCCAGCAGCAGCCTAGCGGGGGGCCCTAGCACAGATACGCAGTATTTT.

The chain couples TRBV5-1 to TRBJ2-7; D may be TRBD2 (6 bases). Germline V gives CDR1 SGHRS, CDR2 YFSETQ. Trimming removed 2 bases at V and 2 bases at J, with 8 bases between. There are 13 residues in the CDR3. CDR3 coding DNA: TGCGCCAGCAGCTTAACGGGAGCCTACGAGCAGTACTTC. Protein product: CASSLTGAYEQYF.

This clone was counted only a few times. The rearrangement uses TRBV4-1 and TRBJ2-2, with 9 bases that match TRBD2. The CDR3 has 17 amino acids. J was trimmed by 3 bases and V by 1 base; bases with no gene match: 6. From germline, CDR1 is MGHRA and CDR2 YSYEKL. Here the CDR3 reads CASSQVSGGPYTGELFF. The CDR3, as DNA: TGCGCCAGCAGCCAAGTTAGCGGGGGTCCCTACACCGGGGAGCTGTTTTTT.

The gene calls are TRBV5-4 and TRBJ1-5; a possible D gene is TRBD1 (5 bases). Trimming stripped 3 bases from V and 4 bases from J, with 14 bases between. The germline V gene encodes CDR1 SGHNT and CDR2 YYREEE (reference sequence). The CDR3 consists of 15 residues. The CDR3 region has the DNA TGTGCCAGCAGCTCGGGAGAGGGGCTTAATCAGCCCCAGCATTTT. Translating it yields CASSSGEGLNQPQHF.

This clone came up a few times. This sequence joins TRBV6-1 and TRBJ2-7, with D unresolved. V dropped 0 bases and J dropped 1 base, with 10 bases sitting between them. In germline, CDR1 is MNHNS, CDR2 SASEGT. This CDR3 comprises 15 residues. The CDR3 reads CASSEASAGSYEQYF. CDR3 DNA: TGTGCCAGCAGTGAAGCCTCGGCAGGATCCTACGAGCAGTACTTC.

This clone came up a few times. The chain uses TRBV5-6 and TRBJ2-7, with 10 bases that match TRBD1. CDR1 and CDR2 from the germline V gene are SGHDT and YYEEEE. The CDR3 has 15 amino acids. Losses at the gene ends were 3 bases for V and 3 bases for J; bases not matched to a gene: 6. Here the CDR3 reads CASSSRDRGYYEQYF. CDR3 nucleotide sequence: TGTGCCAGCAGCTCCCGGGACAGGGGATACTACGAGCAGTACTTC.

In DNA form, the CDR3 reads TGTGCCAGCAGGGAGGGACAGGGTTACAATGAGCAGTTCTTC. Protein: CASREGQGYNEQFF. The chain couples TRBV28 to TRBJ2-1; the match to TRBD1 covers 9 bases. Germline V gives CDR1 MDHEN, CDR2 SYDVKM. With V trimmed by 6 bases and J by 4 bases, 4 bases remained unmatched. The length of the CDR3 is 14 residues.

The J gene is TRBJ2-1, the V gene TRBV5-6, with 7 nucleotides matching TRBD2. Germline V gene lookup returns CDR1 SGHDT and CDR2 YYEEEE. J lost 10 bases, V lost 3 bases, and 1 base had no gene match. The CDR3 totals 11 residues. The CDR3 region is CASSWEGEQFF. The CDR3 coding sequence is TGTGCCAGCAGCTGGGAGGGGGAGCAGTTCTTC. The whole variable domain, filled in from reference TRBV5-6 and TRBJ2-1, reads DAGVTQSPTHLIKTRGQQVTLRCSPKSGHDTVSWYQQALGQGPQFIFQYYEEEERQRGNFPDRFSGHQFPNYSSELNVNALLLGDSALYLCASSWEGEQFFGPGTRLTVL.

V is TRBV7-7 and J is TRBJ2-7, with 7 bases fitting TRBD1. This CDR3 is 17 amino acids long. With V trimmed by 3 bases and J by 1 base, 12 bases remained unmatched. Germline CDR1 and CDR2: SSHAT and FNYEAQ (reference sequence). DNA of the CDR3: TGTGCCAGCAGCTTCTTTTCCCGGGACAGCTTATCCTACGAGCAGTACTTC. Protein: CASSFFSRDSLSYEQYF.

This clone appeared once. The chain carries TRBV6-6 and TRBJ1-1; 7 bases align to TRBD1. The CDR3 consists of 14 residues. Germline CDR1 and CDR2: MNHNY and SVGAGI (reference sequence). J lost 2 bases, V lost 4 bases, and 4 bases had no gene match. In DNA, the CDR3 is TGTGCCAGCAGTTCGCCAGGGGGTAACACTGAAGCTTTCTTT. It specifies CASSSPGGNTEAFF.

V is TRBV30 and J is TRBJ2-3, with 14 bases fitting TRBD2. This CDR3 comprises 15 residues. Trimming took 0 bases from V and 6 from J; bases not matched to a gene: 2. CDR1 and CDR2 (germline): GTSNPN, SVGIG (reference sequence). The DNA for the CDR3 is TGTGCCTGGAGTGTAGGACTAGCGGGGGGTGATACGCAGTATTTT. Protein product: CAWSVGLAGGDTQYF.

This clone has just a few counts. The J gene is TRBJ1-3, the V gene TRBV6-6, with D hard to call. The CDR3 totals 14 residues. V was trimmed by 0 bases and J by 4 bases, leaving 7 bases between them. Per germline, CDR1 MNHNY and CDR2 SVGAGI (reference sequence). The CDR3 spells CASSYSSAGNTIYF. The CDR3, as DNA: TGTGCCAGCAGTTACTCGAGTGCGGGAAACACCATATATTTT.

The chain has TRBV6-5 and TRBJ1-5; D ambiguous. Germline V CDR1 and CDR2: MNHEY, SVGAGI. V was clipped by 5 bases and J by 0 bases, with 11 bases between them. This CDR3 is 15 amino acids long. CDR3 sequence (DNA): TGTGCCAGCAGTGTTCTTCAGGATAGCAATCAGCCCCAGCATTTT. This encodes CASSVLQDSNQPQHF.

This clone has a single count. The rearrangement uses TRBV13 and TRBJ2-5, with TRBD1 matching 8 bases. The V gene end was trimmed by 4 bases and the J gene end by 5 bases; junction bases not matched to a gene: 9. The CDR3 contains 15 residues. CDR1 PRHDT and CDR2 FYEKMQ come from the germline V gene (reference sequence). DNA for the CDR3: TGTGCCAGCAGCTCCCCCGGACAGGGCAGGGAGACCCAGTACTTC. Translating it yields CASSSPGQGRETQYF.

The J gene is TRBJ1-2, the V gene TRBV28; tentative D call: TRBD1 (6 bases). CDR3 length: 12 amino acids. Per the germline V gene, CDR1 is MDHEN and CDR2 is SYDVKM. V was shortened by 6 bases and J by 4 bases, with 9 bases between the two germline ends. The CDR3, as DNA: TGTGCCAGCAGGAGGACAGTCTATGGCTACACCTTC. Amino acids: CASRRTVYGYTF.

The V gene is TRBV27, the J gene TRBJ2-3, with 12 bases aligning to TRBD2. CDR1 is MNHEY and CDR2 is SMNVEV in the germline V gene (reference sequence). This CDR3 is built from 17 residues. V dropped 6 bases and J dropped 1; count of bases not matched to a gene: 8. The CDR3 DNA sequence: TGTGCCAGCAGGACTACTGCTAGCGGGGGGGGCACAGATACGCAGTATTTT. This encodes CASRTTASGGGTDTQYF.

The chain has TRBV7-2 and TRBJ1-2; D call uncertain. CDR1 and CDR2 (germline): SGHTA, FQGNSA. V gave up 1 base and J gave up 4 bases, with 10 bases separating them. The CDR3 is made up of 14 amino acids. The CDR3 DNA reads as TGTGCCAGCAGCTTAGTGAGAGGTTCCTATGGCTACACCTTC. Translated, it gives CASSLVRGSYGYTF.

The V gene is TRBV5-1, the J gene TRBJ2-7; 11 bases align to TRBD1. J gave up 7 bases and V 1 base, and 7 bases lay outside the gene matches. CDR3 length: 15 residues. Germline CDR1 reads SGHRS; CDR2 reads YFSETQ. The CDR3: CASSLQRTGGGEQYF. The CDR3 DNA is TGCGCCAGCAGCTTGCAACGGACAGGGGGCGGAGAGCAGTACTTC.